Listed below are T cell receptor beta chains from one sample, sequenced in a study of T cell responses to AZD1222 COVID-19 vaccine. The protocol was immunoSEQ multiplex PCR, while the TCRdb copy is restricted to in-frame clones and leaves out a portion. The table includes roughly 150,000 clones, about 90% detected once. The sample consisted of peripheral blood, taken 28 days after the second AZD1222 dose. These receptor sequences come from an adult who received the AZD1222 COVID-19 vaccine. Both conserved end residues are part of each CDR3. The D gene is left open where the match is weak. Size values are once, few and many counts, or a class for expanded clones, and some rows have none.

j_call,v_call,clone_size,d_call,cdr3_length,cdr3_aa,cdr3_nt
TRBJ1-1,TRBV5-6,.,.,16,CASSLLIGLGNTEAFF,TGTGCCAGCAGCTTATTGATTGGGCTGGGGAACACTGAAGCTTTCTTT
TRBJ2-3,TRBV19,few,.,10,CAAGLDTQYF,TGTGCCGCAGGCTTGGATACGCAGTATTTT
TRBJ2-1,TRBV19,.,.,12,CAAEGGYNEQFF,TGTGCCGCGGAAGGGGGGTACAATGAGCAGTTCTTC
TRBJ2-7,TRBV9,.,TRBD2,14,CASSVRGGADEQYF,TGTGCCAGCAGCGTTCGCGGGGGGGCTGACGAGCAGTACTTC
TRBJ2-3,TRBV6-4,many,TRBD2,15,CASSELSGGTDTQYF,TGTGCCAGCAGTGAACTTAGCGGGGGGACAGATACGCAGTATTTT
TRBJ2-5,TRBV7-6,once,.,15,CASSLSRLNQETQYF,TGTGCCAGCAGCTTATCCAGGCTTAACCAAGAGACCCAGTACTTC
TRBJ2-7,TRBV25-1,.,.,14,CASARSAAADEQYF,TGTGCCAGCGCTAGGTCAGCGGCGGCGGACGAGCAGTACTTC
TRBJ1-1,TRBV11-3,.,.,15,CASSPSRGQDTEAFF,TGTGCCAGCAGCCCCTCGCGGGGGCAGGACACTGAAGCTTTCTTT
TRBJ1-2,TRBV19,.,.,13,CASSIVPGIDYTF,TGTGCCAGTAGTATAGTCCCGGGGATAGACTACACCTTC
TRBJ2-7,TRBV15,.,.,15,CATSLNGMSSYEQYF,TGTGCCACGTCACTTAACGGTATGAGCTCCTACGAGCAGTACTTC
TRBJ2-7,TRBV5-1,.,.,15,CASSAGRPSRYEQYF,TGCGCCAGCAGCGCTGGACGGCCGTCACGCTACGAGCAGTACTTC
TRBJ2-3,TRBV3-1/TRBV3-2,.,.,16,CASSQGAPGAADTQYF,TGTGCCAGCAGCCAAGGTGCGCCGGGAGCGGCAGATACGCAGTATTTT
TRBJ1-5,TRBV10-3,.,.,18,CAISESARGESGNQPQHF,TGTGCCATCAGTGAATCAGCGAGGGGGGAGAGTGGCAATCAGCCCCAGCATTTT
TRBJ2-1,TRBV5-8,.,.,11,CASSLVPEQFF,TGTGCCAGCAGCTTGGTTCCTGAGCAGTTCTTC
TRBJ1-4,TRBV19,.,.,13,CASSNRGGEKLFF,TGTGCCAGTAGTAATCGCGGGGGTGAAAAACTGTTTTTT
TRBJ2-2,TRBV9,.,TRBD1,15,CASSATGHNTGELFF,TGTGCCAGCAGCGCGACAGGGCATAACACCGGGGAGCTGTTTTTT
TRBJ1-2,TRBV20-1,.,.,11,CSARGDRGYTF,TGCAGTGCTAGAGGGGACCGTGGCTACACCTTC
TRBJ2-7,TRBV9,.,.,14,CASSVVGSSYEQYF,TGTGCCAGCAGCGTAGTGGGAAGCTCCTACGAGCAGTACTTC
TRBJ2-5,TRBV29-1,once,.,13,CSVEILVGETQYF,TGCAGCGTTGAAATTCTGGTGGGGGAGACCCAGTACTTC
TRBJ1-2,TRBV19,.,TRBD1,14,CASKQGQGGYGYTF,TGTGCCAGTAAGCAGGGACAGGGAGGATATGGCTACACCTTC
TRBJ2-5,TRBV2,.,.,13,CASNLGSEQTQYF,TGTGCCAGCAACCTAGGGAGCGAGCAGACCCAGTACTTC
TRBJ1-2,TRBV15,.,TRBD1,14,CATSRGDRENGYTF,TGTGCCACCAGCAGAGGAGACAGGGAAAATGGCTACACCTTC
TRBJ2-1,TRBV13,.,TRBD2,17,CASSFGLAGSSYNEQFF,TGTGCCAGCAGCTTCGGACTAGCGGGGTCTTCCTACAATGAGCAGTTCTTC
TRBJ2-7,TRBV5-4,.,.,12,CASSFRPGEQYF,TGTGCCAGCAGCTTTAGGCCGGGGGAGCAGTACTTC
TRBJ2-7,TRBV24-1,.,.,14,CATSHYYIGHEQYF,TGTGCCACCTCGCATTATTATATCGGCCACGAGCAGTACTTC
TRBJ2-1,TRBV4-2,.,.,17,CASSQEGGASRYNEQFF,TGTGCCAGCAGCCAAGAAGGGGGTGCCAGCAGGTACAATGAGCAGTTCTTC
TRBJ2-2,TRBV7-9,.,TRBD1,16,CASSLFQGARAGELFF,TGTGCCAGCAGCTTATTCCAGGGGGCGCGCGCCGGGGAGCTGTTTTTT
TRBJ2-7,TRBV25-1,few,.,13,CATKSGSSYEQYF,TGTGCCACCAAATCCGGGAGCTCCTACGAGCAGTACTTC
TRBJ2-3,TRBV12-3/TRBV12-4,.,TRBD2,12,CASSDRRDYPYF,TGTGCCAGCAGTGACCGCCGGGACTACCCGTATTTT
TRBJ1-4,TRBV6-5,.,.,16,CASSYDQTGGPEKLFF,TGTGCCAGCAGTTACGACCAGACAGGCGGGCCTGAAAAACTGTTTTTT
TRBJ2-7,TRBV2,many,TRBD2,14,CASRDGGDSYEQYF,TGTGCCAGCAGGGACGGGGGGGACTCCTACGAGCAGTACTTC
TRBJ2-7,TRBV7-2,.,.,12,CASSRLSYEQYF,TGTGCCAGCAGCCGACTTAGTTACGAGCAGTACTTC
TRBJ2-2,TRBV20-1,.,TRBD2,15,CSASHGRVGTGELFF,TGCAGTGCTAGTCATGGGAGGGTTGGCACCGGGGAGCTGTTTTTT
TRBJ1-4,TRBV2,.,TRBD1,15,CASSATTGPREKLFF,TGTGCCAGCAGTGCAACGACAGGGCCCCGGGAAAAACTGTTTTTT
TRBJ2-5,TRBV18,few,.,14,CASSPNWGQETQYF,TGTGCCAGCTCACCAAATTGGGGGCAAGAGACCCAGTACTTC
TRBJ1-6,TRBV19,few,.,14,CASSNLGAGSPLHF,TGTGCCAGTAGTAATCTGGGGGCGGGATCACCCCTCCACTTT
TRBJ1-1,TRBV7-9,.,.,15,CASSLDTGKNTEAFF,TGTGCCAGCAGCTTAGATACAGGGAAGAACACTGAAGCTTTCTTT
TRBJ1-5,TRBV24-1,.,TRBD1,16,CASDDFYRGLVQPQHF,TGTGCCTCCGATGATTTCTACAGGGGATTAGTTCAGCCCCAGCATTTT
TRBJ1-1,TRBV25-1,.,TRBD1,14,CASLARTGYAEAFF,TGTGCCAGCCTGGCCCGGACAGGGTACGCTGAAGCTTTCTTT
TRBJ2-7,TRBV2,few,.,14,CASNGRQGTYEQYF,TGTGCCAGCAACGGGAGACAGGGCACCTACGAGCAGTACTTC